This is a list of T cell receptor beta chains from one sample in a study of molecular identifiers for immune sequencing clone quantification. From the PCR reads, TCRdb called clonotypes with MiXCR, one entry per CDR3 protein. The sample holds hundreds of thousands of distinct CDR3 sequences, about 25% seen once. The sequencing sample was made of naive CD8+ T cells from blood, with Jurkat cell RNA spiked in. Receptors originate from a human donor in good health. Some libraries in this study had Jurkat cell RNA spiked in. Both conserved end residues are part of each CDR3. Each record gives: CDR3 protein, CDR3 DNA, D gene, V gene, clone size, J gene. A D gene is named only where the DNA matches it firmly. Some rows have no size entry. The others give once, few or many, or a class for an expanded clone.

CDR3 protein: CASSADRDSYHTEAFF; CDR3 DNA: TGTGCCAGCAGCGCCGACAGAGACAGCTATCACACTGAAGCTTTCTTT; D gene: .; V gene: TRBV9; clone size: .; J gene: TRBJ1-1
CDR3 protein: CASSRSRDRSPCHSGNTIYF; CDR3 DNA: TGTGCCAGCAGCAGGTCCCGGGACAGGAGTCCCTGCCACTCTGGGAACACCATATATTTT; D gene: .; V gene: TRBV21-1; clone size: .; J gene: TRBJ1-3
CDR3 protein: CASSEGGDNNYGYTF; CDR3 DNA: TGTGCCAGCAGTGAGGGGGGAGACAATAACTATGGCTACACCTTC; D gene: .; V gene: TRBV6-1; clone size: few; J gene: TRBJ1-2
CDR3 protein: CASSHRDGSYEQYF; CDR3 DNA: TGTGCCAGCAGCCACCGGGACGGATCCTACGAGCAGTACTTC; D gene: .; V gene: TRBV9; clone size: many; J gene: TRBJ2-7
CDR3 protein: CASSQEPGQSERAFF; CDR3 DNA: TGCGCCAGCAGCCAAGAACCCGGACAGTCGGAGAGGGCTTTCTTT; D gene: .; V gene: TRBV4-3; clone size: .; J gene: TRBJ1-1
CDR3 protein: CASNTPEGTDTQYF; CDR3 DNA: TGTGCCAGCAACACCCCGGAGGGCACAGATACGCAGTATTTT; D gene: .; V gene: TRBV27; clone size: many; J gene: TRBJ2-3
CDR3 protein: CASSLEPSGTYEQYF; CDR3 DNA: TGTGCCAGCAGCTTAGAGCCTAGCGGCACCTACGAGCAGTACTTC; D gene: TRBD2; V gene: TRBV13; clone size: few; J gene: TRBJ2-7
CDR3 protein: CAGSLVGNEQFF; CDR3 DNA: TGTGCCGGCAGCTTAGTCGGTAATGAGCAGTTCTTC; D gene: .; V gene: TRBV11-2; clone size: .; J gene: TRBJ2-1
CDR3 protein: CASSLREWDEQFF; CDR3 DNA: TGTGCCAGCAGCTTAAGGGAGTGGGATGAGCAGTTCTTC; D gene: .; V gene: TRBV7-9; clone size: .; J gene: TRBJ2-1
CDR3 protein: CASSIEGDRSYEQYF; CDR3 DNA: TGTGCCAGTAGTATAGAAGGGGACCGATCCTACGAGCAGTACTTC; D gene: .; V gene: TRBV19; clone size: .; J gene: TRBJ2-7
CDR3 protein: CASSPSDRDGYEQYF; CDR3 DNA: TGTGCCAGCAGCCCCTCGGACAGGGACGGGTACGAGCAGTACTTC; D gene: TRBD1; V gene: TRBV11-3; clone size: few; J gene: TRBJ2-7
CDR3 protein: CASSSGTGVSEQYF; CDR3 DNA: TGTGCCAGCAGCTCCGGGACAGGGGTCTCCGAGCAGTACTTC; D gene: TRBD1; V gene: TRBV5-6; clone size: few; J gene: TRBJ2-7
CDR3 protein: CASSPWTAPNGGYTF; CDR3 DNA: TGTGCCAGCAGTCCTTGGACAGCCCCTAATGGAGGCTACACCTTC; D gene: .; V gene: TRBV12-3/TRBV12-4; clone size: few; J gene: TRBJ1-2
CDR3 protein: CATHQTGRDSSYEQYF; CDR3 DNA: TGTGCCACTCATCAAACCGGTCGGGACAGCTCCTACGAGCAGTACTTC; D gene: TRBD1; V gene: TRBV10-3; clone size: .; J gene: TRBJ2-7
CDR3 protein: CASSIRTGTNTGELFF; CDR3 DNA: TGTGCCAGCAGTATTAGGACAGGGACTAACACCGGGGAGCTGTTTTTT; D gene: TRBD1; V gene: TRBV6-2/TRBV6-3; clone size: .; J gene: TRBJ2-2
CDR3 protein: CAWAGTDSSYEQYF; CDR3 DNA: TGTGCCTGGGCCGGGACAGATAGCTCCTACGAGCAGTACTTC; D gene: TRBD1; V gene: TRBV30; clone size: many; J gene: TRBJ2-7
CDR3 protein: CASGRQEYNSPLHF; CDR3 DNA: TGTGCCAGCGGCCGACAGGAATATAATTCACCCCTCCACTTT; D gene: .; V gene: TRBV27; clone size: few; J gene: TRBJ1-6
CDR3 protein: CASSVKWEQYF; CDR3 DNA: TGTGCCAGTAGTGTGAAGTGGGAGCAGTACTTC; D gene: .; V gene: TRBV19; clone size: few; J gene: TRBJ2-7
CDR3 protein: CSVEEGGRAYNEQFF; CDR3 DNA: TGCAGCGTTGAAGAGGGGGGTCGGGCTTACAATGAGCAGTTCTTC; D gene: .; V gene: TRBV29-1; clone size: .; J gene: TRBJ2-1
CDR3 protein: CASSQAILHWKGDNQPQHF; CDR3 DNA: TGCGCCAGCAGCCAAGCTATACTCCATTGGAAAGGGGACAATCAGCCCCAGCATTTT; D gene: .; V gene: TRBV4-1; clone size: .; J gene: TRBJ1-5
CDR3 protein: CASSLDSSGMYEQHF; CDR3 DNA: TGTGCCAGCAGCTTAGATTCTAGCGGGATGTACGAGCAGCACTTC; D gene: TRBD2; V gene: TRBV7-2; clone size: .; J gene: TRBJ2-7
CDR3 protein: CASSPTGIQGSQPQHF; CDR3 DNA: TGTGCCAGCAGTCCAACCGGGATCCAGGGCAGTCAGCCCCAGCATTTT; D gene: .; V gene: TRBV27; clone size: .; J gene: TRBJ1-5
CDR3 protein: CASSSGLARSVPHEQFF; CDR3 DNA: TGTGCCAGCAGCTCGGGACTAGCGAGGTCAGTTCCGCATGAGCAGTTCTTC; D gene: TRBD2; V gene: TRBV7-9; clone size: .; J gene: TRBJ2-1
CDR3 protein: CASSMGWTEAFF; CDR3 DNA: TGTGCCAGTAGTATGGGGTGGACTGAAGCTTTCTTT; D gene: .; V gene: TRBV19; clone size: .; J gene: TRBJ1-1
CDR3 protein: CASSIMHTSYEQYF; CDR3 DNA: TGTGCCAGTAGTATTATGCACACCTCCTACGAGCAGTACTTC; D gene: .; V gene: TRBV19; clone size: .; J gene: TRBJ2-7
CDR3 protein: CASSLSGLAGEYF; CDR3 DNA: TGTGCCAGCAGTTTAAGTGGGCTAGCGGGAGAGTACTTC; D gene: TRBD2; V gene: TRBV28; clone size: many; J gene: TRBJ2-7
CDR3 protein: CASSRRQGDGDTEAFF; CDR3 DNA: TGTGCCAGCAGCCGCCGACAGGGGGACGGTGACACTGAAGCTTTCTTT; D gene: TRBD1; V gene: TRBV7-9; clone size: many; J gene: TRBJ1-1
CDR3 protein: CASSQDRTGNYGYTF; CDR3 DNA: TGCGCCAGCAGCCAAGATAGGACAGGGAACTATGGCTACACCTTC; D gene: TRBD1; V gene: TRBV4-3; clone size: few; J gene: TRBJ1-2
CDR3 protein: CSFPRATQFAFF; CDR3 DNA: TGCAGCTTCCCCCGGGCGACCCAGTTTGCTTTCTTT; D gene: .; V gene: TRBV29-1; clone size: .; J gene: TRBJ1-1
CDR3 protein: CASSQDGTGAQPQHF; CDR3 DNA: TGCGCCAGCAGCCAAGATGGGACAGGGGCCCAGCCCCAGCATTTT; D gene: TRBD1; V gene: TRBV4-3; clone size: few; J gene: TRBJ1-5
CDR3 protein: CSARDRWGWAGELFF; CDR3 DNA: TGCAGTGCTAGAGATCGGTGGGGGTGGGCCGGGGAGCTGTTTTTT; D gene: .; V gene: TRBV20-1; clone size: many; J gene: TRBJ2-2
CDR3 protein: CASSLGPGAEQYF; CDR3 DNA: TGTGCCAGCAGCTTAGGCCCCGGGGCCGAGCAGTACTTC; D gene: .; V gene: TRBV7-9; clone size: many; J gene: TRBJ2-7
CDR3 protein: CASSLEVSPQETQYF; CDR3 DNA: TGTGCCAGCAGCTTGGAGGTCAGCCCCCAAGAGACCCAGTACTTC; D gene: .; V gene: TRBV5-4; clone size: .; J gene: TRBJ2-5
CDR3 protein: CASSPPPQSDKEQVF; CDR3 DNA: TGTGCCAGCAGTCCCCCCCCCCAGTCTGACAAGGAGCAGGTCTTC; D gene: .; V gene: TRBV27; clone size: .; J gene: TRBJ2-1
CDR3 protein: CASSTTTGDRGKNTDTQYF; CDR3 DNA: TGTGCCAGCTCAACCACCACCGGGGACAGGGGAAAGAACACAGATACGCAGTATTTT; D gene: TRBD1; V gene: TRBV18; clone size: few; J gene: TRBJ2-3
CDR3 protein: CASSYGAVVYNEQFF; CDR3 DNA: TGTGCCAGCAGTTACGGGGCAGTGGTCTACAATGAGCAGTTCTTC; D gene: .; V gene: TRBV6-2/TRBV6-3; clone size: .; J gene: TRBJ2-1
CDR3 protein: CASSLARGPNYGYTF; CDR3 DNA: TGTGCCAGCAGCTTAGCAAGGGGGCCTAACTATGGCTACACCTTC; D gene: TRBD1; V gene: TRBV7-2; clone size: .; J gene: TRBJ1-2
CDR3 protein: CATSRDYTHSTDTQYF; CDR3 DNA: TGTGCCACCAGCAGAGATTACACCCATAGCACAGATACGCAGTATTTT; D gene: .; V gene: TRBV15; clone size: many; J gene: TRBJ2-3
CDR3 protein: CASSLDHRGQETQYF; CDR3 DNA: TGTGCCAGCAGCCTAGATCACAGGGGGCAAGAGACCCAGTACTTC; D gene: TRBD1; V gene: TRBV13; clone size: many; J gene: TRBJ2-5
CDR3 protein: CATGQGNDYGYTF; CDR3 DNA: TGTGCCACAGGACAGGGTAATGACTATGGCTACACCTTC; D gene: TRBD1; V gene: TRBV2; clone size: .; J gene: TRBJ1-2
CDR3 protein: CASSSSSGYNEQFF; CDR3 DNA: TGTGCCAGCAGCTCGAGTAGCGGCTACAATGAGCAGTTCTTC; D gene: .; V gene: TRBV6-5; clone size: .; J gene: TRBJ2-1
CDR3 protein: CASSQDTDTYNSPPHF; CDR3 DNA: TGCGCCAGCAGCCAAGATACGGATACCTATAATTCACCCCCCCACTTT; D gene: .; V gene: TRBV4-3; clone size: .; J gene: TRBJ1-6
CDR3 protein: CASSHELATNTGELFF; CDR3 DNA: TGTGCCAGCAGTCACGAACTAGCGACGAACACCGGGGAGCTGTTTTTT; D gene: TRBD2; V gene: TRBV5-6; clone size: .; J gene: TRBJ2-2
CDR3 protein: CASSPHWSYEQYF; CDR3 DNA: TGTGCCAGCAGCCCACACTGGAGCTACGAGCAGTACTTC; D gene: .; V gene: TRBV5-4; clone size: many; J gene: TRBJ2-7
CDR3 protein: CASKFSGTSPTF; CDR3 DNA: TGTGCCAGCAAATTCTCGGGGACTAGTCCCACATTC; D gene: TRBD2; V gene: TRBV28; clone size: few; J gene: TRBJ2-7
CDR3 protein: CASRQTGPEQYF; CDR3 DNA: TGTGCCAGCAGGCAAACAGGGCCCGAGCAGTACTTC; D gene: .; V gene: TRBV2; clone size: .; J gene: TRBJ2-7
CDR3 protein: CSSGGATGSSGNEQFF; CDR3 DNA: TGCAGCTCCGGGGGGGCGACAGGGTCGAGTGGGAATGAGCAGTTCTTC; D gene: .; V gene: TRBV29-1; clone size: .; J gene: TRBJ2-1
CDR3 protein: CASSSTGSDEKLFF; CDR3 DNA: TGTGCCAGCAGCTCGACAGGGTCCGATGAAAAACTGTTTTTT; D gene: TRBD1; V gene: TRBV6-5; clone size: .; J gene: TRBJ1-4
CDR3 protein: CASSPEHVGSYNEQFF; CDR3 DNA: TGCGCCAGCAGCCCAGAGCATGTGGGATCATACAATGAGCAGTTCTTC; D gene: .; V gene: TRBV4-3; clone size: .; J gene: TRBJ2-1
CDR3 protein: CSAREDGGFPYEQYF; CDR3 DNA: TGCAGTGCTAGAGAAGACGGGGGGTTCCCCTACGAGCAGTACTTC; D gene: TRBD2; V gene: TRBV20-1; clone size: many; J gene: TRBJ2-7
CDR3 protein: CASSSTFLLETQYF; CDR3 DNA: TGTGCCAGCAGCTCGACATTTTTACTAGAGACCCAGTACTTC; D gene: .; V gene: TRBV13; clone size: .; J gene: TRBJ2-5
CDR3 protein: CASSQGTGFRNTIYF; CDR3 DNA: TGCGCCAGCAGCCAAGGGACAGGGTTTAGGAACACCATATATTTT; D gene: TRBD1; V gene: TRBV4-3; clone size: .; J gene: TRBJ1-3
CDR3 protein: CASSQDRSAAYGYTF; CDR3 DNA: TGCGCCAGCAGCCAAGATAGAAGCGCCGCGTATGGCTACACCTTC; D gene: .; V gene: TRBV4-3; clone size: .; J gene: TRBJ1-2
CDR3 protein: CASSPTLLTGDTEAFF; CDR3 DNA: TGTGCCAGCAGTCCCACACTGCTGACAGGGGACACTGAAGCTTTCTTT; D gene: TRBD1; V gene: TRBV28; clone size: few; J gene: TRBJ1-1
CDR3 protein: CASSLYSQSNQPQHF; CDR3 DNA: TGTGCCAGCAGTTTATACAGTCAGAGCAATCAGCCCCAGCATTTT; D gene: .; V gene: TRBV28; clone size: many; J gene: TRBJ1-5
CDR3 protein: CASSILGSGTSETQYF; CDR3 DNA: TGTGCCAGTAGTATTCTCGGTAGCGGGACATCAGAGACCCAGTACTTC; D gene: TRBD2; V gene: TRBV19; clone size: few; J gene: TRBJ2-5
CDR3 protein: CSGGQGWDNEQFF; CDR3 DNA: TGCAGCGGAGGACAGGGGTGGGACAATGAGCAGTTCTTC; D gene: TRBD1; V gene: TRBV29-1; clone size: .; J gene: TRBJ2-1